These 21 T cell receptor beta chains share one sample of origin, sequenced in a study of OX40 agonist ivuxolimab in advanced cancers. TCRdb's copy holds only in-frame clones and misses some; the assay was immunoSEQ multiplex PCR. The sample lists tens of thousands of clones; around nine tenths were seen once. This specimen was CD4+ or CD8+ T cells sorted from blood, taken in a trial of the OX40 agonist ivuxolimab. The receptors originated from an adult with an advanced solid tumor such as melanoma, head and neck, liver or kidney cancer.

J is TRBJ2-7 and V is TRBV6-4; a weak D match, TRBD2 (6 bases). Trimming pared 5 bases from V and 7 bases from J, leaving 27 bases between. This CDR3 has 17 residues. Germline V gene lookup returns CDR1 MRHNA and CDR2 SNTAGT. The CDR3, as DNA: TGTGCCAGCAGTAAACCTAGGGCCCTGCGAAGGGAGGAAGAGCAGTACTTC. This sequence encodes CASSKPRALRREEEQYF.

V and J are TRBV6-6 and TRBJ2-7; D is perhaps TRBD2 (6 bases). The germline gives CDR1 MNHNY, CDR2 SVGAGI (reference sequence). Trimming removed 6 bases at V and 4 bases at J, with 10 bases between. There are 12 residues in the CDR3. The CDR3 region has the DNA TGTGCCAGCAGCTCGGGACTTTACGAGCAGTACTTC. This sequence encodes CASSSGLYEQYF.

V is TRBV9 and J is TRBJ2-1; TRBD2 might be the D (6 bases). This CDR3 comprises 14 residues. Germline assignment: CDR1 SGDLS and CDR2 YYNGEE. The V gene lost 4 bases and the J gene lost 0 bases, with 8 bases spanning the gap. CDR3 in amino acids: CASSWGVSYNEQFF. The CDR3 bases are TGTGCCAGCAGCTGGGGGGTCTCCTACAATGAGCAGTTCTTC.

The rearrangement joins TRBV25-1 to TRBJ2-3, with no clear D. The CDR3 length is 14 residues. CDR1 is MGHDK and CDR2 is SYGVNS in the germline V gene. The ends were cut back, 5 bases at V and 0 bases at J, with 9 bases in the middle. DNA of the CDR3: TGTGCCAGCAGTAAAACAGCTAGCACAGATACGCAGTATTTT. This sequence encodes CASSKTASTDTQYF.

The chain is built from TRBV19 and TRBJ1-5; no reliable D call. Germline CDR1 reads LNHDA; CDR2 reads SQIVND (reference sequence). The CDR3 extends over 16 amino acids. Trimming removed 3 bases from V and 5 bases from J, with 17 bases in between. The CDR3 loop reads CASSIGRIRVDQPQHF. CDR3 DNA: TGTGCCAGTAGTATCGGTAGAATTCGGGTAGATCAGCCCCAGCATTTT.

The V gene is TRBV6-5, the J gene TRBJ2-6, with D maybe TRBD1 (6 bases). V lost 6 bases and J 0 bases, leaving 9 bases between the germline ends. Germline V gene data show CDR1 as MNHEY and CDR2 as SVGAGI. The CDR3 totals 15 residues. The CDR3 nucleotides are TGTGCCAGCAGCCACAGGGCCTCTGGGGCCAACGTCCTGACTTTC. Its translation: CASSHRASGANVLTF.

This rearrangement joins TRBV4-3 to TRBJ2-6, with D maybe TRBD1 (6 bases). The CDR3 has 22 residues. Germline CDR1 and CDR2: LGHNA and YSLEER. Trimming cost V 0 bases and J 0 bases, with 24 bases left between them. For the CDR3, the DNA is TGCGCCAGCAGCCAAGATTTCCCTCGAACAGCAGGGGCGAGCTCTGGGGCCAACGTCCTGACTTTC. Encoded protein: CASSQDFPRTAGASSGANVLTF.

The V call is TRBV18, the J call TRBJ1-2; 9 bases fit TRBD1. From germline, CDR1 is KGHSH and CDR2 LQKENI. The V segment lost 4 bases and the J segment 6 bases; nucleotides outside the gene matches: 18. The CDR3 runs 18 residues. CDR3 loop: CASSHPGDRANRRDGYTF. In DNA, the CDR3 is TGTGCCAGCTCACACCCCGGGGACAGGGCAAACCGCAGGGATGGCTACACCTTC. Together with reference TRBV18 and TRBJ1-2, the CDR3 gives the full variable domain: NAGVMQNPRHLVRRRGQEARLRCSPMKGHSHVYWYRQLPEEGLKFMVYLQKENIIDESGMPKERFSAEFPKEGPSILRIQQVVRGDSAAYFCASSHPGDRANRRDGYTFGSGTRLTVV.

The chain uses TRBV6-5 and TRBJ1-2; 10 bases align to TRBD1. The CDR3 is 14 amino acids. Germline V gene lookup returns CDR1 MNHEY and CDR2 SVGAGI. V gave up 6 bases and J gave up 8 bases; unmatched junction bases: 9. The CDR3 loop is CASRRQGAEYGYTF. CDR3 sequence (DNA): TGTGCCAGCAGACGACAGGGGGCGGAGTACGGCTACACCTTC.

The chain combines TRBV6-6 with TRBJ2-3, with D possibly being TRBD2 (5 bases). V lost 6 bases and J 5 bases, leaving 21 bases between the germline ends. CDR3 length: 16 residues. Germline-derived CDR1 and CDR2 are MNHNY and SVGAGI (reference sequence). The CDR3 sequence: CASRDPSRVGLDTQYF. In DNA, the CDR3 is TGTGCCAGCAGGGACCCCTCGCGGGTGGGTCTAGATACGCAGTATTTT.

V gene TRBV19 combines with J gene TRBJ1-4; D is unresolved. V dropped 10 bases and J dropped 0 bases, with 9 bases sitting between them. The germline gives CDR1 LNHDA, CDR2 SQIVND (reference sequence). CDR3 size: 13 residues. The CDR3 loop reads CATGGTTNEKLFF. The CDR3 DNA reads as TGTGCCACTGGAGGGACAACTAATGAAAAACTGTTTTTT.

The CDR3 DNA reads as TGTGCCAGTACCCCAACAGGGGGCAACTATGGCTACACCTTC. This gives the protein CASTPTGGNYGYTF. The rearrangement links TRBV19 to TRBJ1-2; the match to TRBD1 covers 9 bases. CDR3 length: 14 residues. Germline V gives CDR1 LNHDA, CDR2 SQIVND (reference sequence). The V gene end was trimmed by 7 bases and the J gene end by 2 bases; junction bases not matched to a gene: 5.

The chain has TRBV14 and TRBJ1-1; 7 nucleotides agree with TRBD1. From germline, CDR1 is SGHDN and CDR2 FVKESK. The V and J ends lost 3 bases and 0 bases, in that order; junction bases with no gene match: 4. The CDR3 runs to 15 residues. In DNA form, the CDR3 reads TGTGCCAGCAGCCAGCTGACAGGGTTGAACACTGAAGCTTTCTTT. Amino acid sequence: CASSQLTGLNTEAFF.

The chain joins TRBV7-8 to TRBJ1-1, with D maybe TRBD1 (5 bases). Germline V gene lookup returns CDR1 SGHVS and CDR2 FQNEAQ. The CDR3 runs 15 residues. The V and J ends lost 1 base and 4 bases respectively, with 13 bases between them. CDR3 DNA sequence: TGTGCCAGCAGCTTAGGACCAGGGCCCGGCACTGAAGCTTTCTTT. It codes for CASSLGPGPGTEAFF.

V is TRBV19 and J is TRBJ2-7; no definite D call. From germline, CDR1 is LNHDA and CDR2 SQIVND (reference sequence). The V and J ends lost 0 bases and 7 bases respectively, with 10 bases between them. The CDR3 totals 13 residues. This CDR3 is CASSIDWDGEQYF. The CDR3 bases are TGTGCCAGTAGTATAGATTGGGATGGTGAGCAGTACTTC.

The V gene is TRBV7-9, the J gene TRBJ1-4; 7 bases are a match to TRBD1. V gave up 4 bases and J gave up 4 bases; unmatched junction bases: 3. The CDR3 has 14 residues. The germline gives CDR1 SEHNR, CDR2 FQNEAQ (reference sequence). CDR3 coding DNA: TGTGCCAGCAGCTCGGACAGGCTTAATGAAAAACTGTTTTTT. This gives the protein CASSSDRLNEKLFF.

The chain couples TRBV7-8 to TRBJ1-2, with no clear D. The V and J ends lost 5 bases and 7 bases respectively, with 11 bases between them. Germline V gene sequence: CDR1 SGHVS, CDR2 FQNEAQ. The CDR3 has 12 residues. The CDR3 region has the DNA TGTGCCAGCAGCAACCGGGTCCCTGGCTACACCTTC. Translating gives CASSNRVPGYTF.

The chain links TRBV5-1 to TRBJ2-5; 7 positions agree with TRBD1. Trimming took 0 bases from V and 2 from J; bases not matched to a gene: 1. This CDR3 comprises 14 residues. Germline CDR1 and CDR2: SGHRS and YFSETQ. The CDR3 DNA reads TGCGCCAGCAGCTTGGGGGGACAGCAAGAGACCCAGTACTTC. Its protein is CASSLGGQQETQYF.

The chain is built from TRBV7-9 and TRBJ2-1; D possibly corresponds to TRBD2 (6 bases). The V end lost 3 bases, the J end lost 6 bases, and 15 bases lay between the germline ends. Looked up from germline, CDR1 is SEHNR and CDR2 is FQNEAQ (reference sequence). This CDR3 has 15 amino acids. CDR3 bases: TGTGCCAGCAGCTTGGCGGGAATATCGGGCAATGAGCAGTTCTTC. This gives the protein CASSLAGISGNEQFF.

This chain joins TRBV6-1 and TRBJ2-3; TRBD2 might be the D (6 bases). The V and J ends lost 11 bases and 0 bases respectively, with 15 bases between them. The CDR3 is 14 amino acids. Germline V gene lookup returns CDR1 MNHNS and CDR2 SASEGT. In nucleotides, the CDR3 is TGTGCCGGAGGGGACGGACCTAGCACAGATACGCAGTATTTT. Amino acid sequence: CAGGDGPSTDTQYF.

The J gene is TRBJ1-2, the V gene TRBV4-3, with 7 bases lining up with TRBD1. Per the germline V gene, CDR1 is LGHNA and CDR2 is YSLEER. This CDR3 comprises 15 residues. V shed 0 bases and J 3 bases; nucleotides not matched to a gene: 4. The CDR3: CASSQDWDSYYGYTF. The CDR3 region has the DNA TGCGCCAGCAGCCAAGATTGGGACAGCTACTATGGCTACACCTTC.